The source of this T cell receptor beta chain is a study of T-cell memory formation after mild COVID-19. Looking at the study overall: The study found TCR clusters largely donor specific.

This clonotype was seen repeatedly, ten times or more. Its antigen is still unknown. Study-level points and caveats: Balance between CD4 and CD8 was seen in clones contracting day 15 to 85, and a CD4+ lean was seen in later expanders. Researchers report contracting CD4+ clones mostly in CM and EM, with CD8+ clones in EMRA.

Constant-segment primers served in 5'RACE that generated TCR alpha and TCR beta cDNA libraries bearing sample barcodes and UMIs. Using its own MiXCR run on the 5' RACE reads, TCRdb lists one record per CDR3 protein. The sample lists about 560,000 distinct CDR3 sequences; approximately 19% were seen once. Trimming removed 5 bases from V and 0 bases from J, with 8 bases in between. Germline CDR1 is SGHRS and CDR2 is YFSETQ. The CDR3 has 14 residues. The rearrangement links TRBV5-1 to TRBJ2-2; D gene ambiguous. This sequence originates from an adult woman who had mild COVID-19 (a few samples of this study predate the infection). Cell type and time point are not known. Sequenced input: PBMCs or a T cell subset sorted from them (not recorded which). The CDR3 spells CASSLRANTGELFF. The CDR3 nucleotides are TGCGCCAGCAGTTTGAGAGCGAACACCGGGGAGCTGTTTTTT.